This entry lists 21 T cell receptor beta chains sequenced from one sample in a study of blood T cell repertoires in COVID-19. Clones were read by immunoSEQ multiplex PCR, and TCRdb kept only the in-frame ones, dropping some. The data show 250,000 to 350,000 clones, with roughly nine tenths seen just once and about 3% held by the top ten. The sample taken for sequencing was PBMCs or T cells enriched from blood (not recorded which). The receptors here all came from a woman aged 50 to 65 who had recovered from COVID-19.

The table lists this clone with a few counts. The chain couples TRBV5-4 to TRBJ2-7; 8 bases agree with TRBD1. The V gene's germline CDR1 is SGHNT and CDR2 YYREEE (reference sequence). This CDR3 has 15 residues. The ends lost 4 bases at V and 0 bases at J; junction bases unmatched: 6. CDR3 coding DNA: TGTGCCAGCAGCCGAGGACAGGGTAACTCCTACGAGCAGTACTTC. Its protein is CASSRGQGNSYEQYF.

This clone was counted only a few times. The V call is TRBV19, the J call TRBJ2-7; 8 positions match TRBD2. Germline CDR1 is LNHDA and CDR2 is SQIVND (reference sequence). Germline trimming cut 6 bases from V and 4 bases from J; bases unmatched to any gene: 11. The CDR3 has 15 residues. The DNA for the CDR3 is TGTGCCAGTAGCCCTCCGGGGGGGACTTTATACGAGCAGTACTTC. Protein sequence: CASSPPGGTLYEQYF.

The chain has TRBV5-6 and TRBJ2-4; D gene uncertain. This CDR3 region has 15 residues. CDR1 is SGHDT, CDR2 YYEEEE, per germline. V lost 6 bases, J lost 0 bases, and 13 bases lay in between. The CDR3 loop is CASNRGSLAKNIQYF. As DNA, the CDR3 is TGTGCCAGCAACCGAGGATCTTTAGCCAAAAACATTCAGTACTTC.

CDR3 sequence reads: CASNDRFASGNTIYF. The CDR3 bases are TGTGCCAGCAACGACAGGTTTGCCTCTGGAAACACCATATATTTT. The V gene is TRBV2, the J gene TRBJ1-3, with D possibly being TRBD1 (6 bases). Trimming took 7 bases from V and 0 from J, leaving 13 bases between them. The germline gives CDR1 SNHLY, CDR2 FYNNEI. This CDR3 is built from 15 residues.

The chain joins TRBV19 to TRBJ2-1, with 14 nucleotides matching TRBD2. J gave up 4 bases and V 4 bases, and 6 bases lay outside the gene matches. The CDR3 spans 17 residues. Germline CDR1 is LNHDA and CDR2 is SQIVND (reference sequence). As DNA, the CDR3 is TGTGCCAGTAGTAGAGTAGGACTAGCGGGAGGTTACAATGAGCAGTTCTTC. This translates into CASSRVGLAGGYNEQFF.

The J gene is TRBJ1-1, the V gene TRBV7-2; 8 nucleotides line up with TRBD1. The CDR3 runs to 15 residues. Germline trimming cut 3 bases from V and 3 bases from J; bases unmatched to any gene: 6. From germline, CDR1 is SGHTA and CDR2 FQGNSA. The CDR3 loop is CASSFRTGTDTEAFF. CDR3 in DNA: TGTGCCAGCAGCTTCAGGACAGGGACAGACACTGAAGCTTTCTTT.

CDR3 sequence (DNA): TGTGCCAGCAGCTCGAGGGGAGAGGGGTTCGGGGGGACCCAGTACTTC. Translated: CASSSRGEGFGGTQYF. The chain couples TRBV7-8 to TRBJ2-5; D possibly corresponds to TRBD2 (6 bases). The CDR3 spans 16 residues. V was shortened by 4 bases and J by 7 bases, with 22 bases between the two germline ends. Germline V gene sequence: CDR1 SGHVS, CDR2 FQNEAQ.

The CDR3 spells CASSLTGTVTGELFF. In DNA form, the CDR3 reads TGTGCCAGCAGTTTAACCGGGACAGTAACCGGGGAGCTGTTTTTT. The rearrangement joins TRBV6-5 to TRBJ2-2; 7 bases are a match to TRBD1. From germline, CDR1 is MNHEY and CDR2 SVGAGI. V trimming: 4 bases; J trimming: 5 bases; junction bases outside the gene matches: 7. The CDR3 is 15 residues long.

V and J are TRBV29-1 and TRBJ1-4, with D perhaps matching TRBD1 (6 bases). Trimming cost V 4 bases and J 0 bases, with 18 bases left between them. The CDR3 contains 17 residues. Germline lookup yields CDR1 SQVTM and CDR2 ANQGSEA. CDR3 region: CSVVGRQEHSTNEKLFF. The CDR3 DNA follows: TGCAGCGTTGTGGGGCGACAGGAGCACTCAACTAATGAAAAACTGTTTTTT.

The table lists this clone with a count of one. The genes are TRBV6-1 and TRBJ2-7; tentatively, D is TRBD2 (5 bases). This CDR3 contains 16 residues. Between the trimmed V and J ends, which lost 4 bases and 5 bases, there was a span of 21 bases. Per germline, CDR1 MNHNS and CDR2 SASEGT. This chain's CDR3 is CASSAPSRRPEDEQYF. In DNA form, the CDR3 reads TGTGCCAGCAGTGCCCCTTCCCGAAGGCCGGAGGACGAGCAGTACTTC.

This clone was counted between two and nine times. The chain uses TRBV2 and TRBJ1-5; 8 bases agree with TRBD1. The V gene's germline CDR1 is SNHLY and CDR2 FYNNEI. V gave up 5 bases and J gave up 4 bases; unmatched junction bases: 4. The CDR3 length is 14 residues. DNA for the CDR3: TGTGCCAGCAGTCGGACAGGGTGGAATCAGCCCCAGCATTTT. It translates to CASSRTGWNQPQHF.

In this sample, this clone turned up once. The chain uses TRBV5-5 and TRBJ1-2, with D maybe TRBD1 (6 bases). Between the trimmed V and J ends, which lost 3 bases and 6 bases, there was a span of 21 bases. The CDR3 sequence is 16 residues long. Germline V lookup: CDR1 SGHKS, CDR2 YYEKEE (reference sequence). CDR3 nucleotide sequence: TGTGCCAGCAGCTCCGGTCCTAGGACAGCGCCTGATGGCTACACCTTC. Amino acids: CASSSGPRTAPDGYTF. Full variable domain (remainder filled in from reference TRBV5-5 and TRBJ1-2): DAGVTQSPTHLIKTRGQQVTLRCSPISGHKSVSWYQQVLGQGPQFIFQYYEKEERGRGNFPDRFSARQFPNYSSELNVNALLLGDSALYLCASSSGPRTAPDGYTFGSGTRLTVV.

For the CDR3, the DNA is TGTGCCAGCAGTTCTGGACTCCTTGCAGTTAACTATGGCTACACCTTC. This codes for CASSSGLLAVNYGYTF. The chain combines TRBV28 with TRBJ1-2; D gene uncertain. V dropped 4 bases and J dropped 1 base, with 16 bases sitting between them. Germline-derived CDR1 and CDR2 are MDHEN and SYDVKM. The CDR3 has 16 amino acids.

The V call is TRBV5-8, the J call TRBJ2-7; the match to TRBD1 covers 7 bases. The V gene's germline CDR1 is SGHTS and CDR2 YDEGEE. The CDR3 contains 14 residues. With V trimmed by 4 bases and J by 0 bases, 4 bases remained unmatched. CDR3 sequence reads: CASSRTGSSYEQYF. The DNA of the CDR3 is TGTGCCAGCAGCCGGACAGGATCCTCCTACGAGCAGTACTTC.

This rearrangement joins TRBV19 to TRBJ1-2, with a weak D call TRBD1 (6 bases). The V end was cut by 4 bases, the J end by 1 base, with 16 bases between. Germline V gives CDR1 LNHDA, CDR2 SQIVND (reference sequence). This CDR3 contains 16 residues. CDR3 sequence (DNA): TGTGCCAGTAGTAAAACCGGGACACGGAATAACTATGGCTACACCTTC. Translation gives CASSKTGTRNNYGYTF.

The chain has TRBV2 and TRBJ2-6; the match to TRBD1 covers 7 bases. CDR3 length: 16 amino acids. Germline-derived CDR1 and CDR2 are SNHLY and FYNNEI. V trimming: 4 bases; J trimming: 5 bases; junction bases outside the gene matches: 8. The CDR3 DNA follows: TGTGCCAGCAGTGCGGGACAGCCTCTCTGGGCCAACGTCCTGACTTTC. Translated, it gives CASSAGQPLWANVLTF.

V gene TRBV7-9 combines with J gene TRBJ1-2; D is unresolved. The CDR3 extends over 16 amino acids. V was pared by 3 bases and J by 0 bases, with 14 bases between. Germline assignment: CDR1 SEHNR and CDR2 FQNEAQ (reference sequence). Here the CDR3 DNA reads TGTGCCAGCAGCTTCGAAATGCAGGCCGCTAACTATGGCTACACCTTC. It is translated as CASSFEMQAANYGYTF. Supplemented by reference TRBV7-9 and TRBJ1-2, the full variable domain reads DTGVSQNPRHKITKRGQNVTFRCDPISEHNRLYWYRQTLGQGPEFLTYFQNEAQLEKSRLLSDRFSAERPKGSFSTLEIQRTEQGDSAMYLCASSFEMQAANYGYTFGSGTRLTVV.

This clone was found a few times. At the DNA level, this CDR3 is encoded by other sequences in the same sample as well. V usage is TRBV28 and J usage is TRBJ1-2; 10 bases match TRBD1. The CDR3 totals 13 residues. V lost 7 bases and J lost 8; bases outside the gene matches: 7. Germline CDR1 MDHEN, CDR2 SYDVKM. DNA of the CDR3: TGTGCCAGCACTGGGGACAGGGGTTACGGCTACACCTTC. As protein: CASTGDRGYGYTF.

This clone showed up just once. V gene TRBV19 combines with J gene TRBJ2-2; tentative D call: TRBD2 (5 bases). Trimming stripped 6 bases from V and 2 bases from J, with 16 bases between. The CDR3 contains 16 residues. Germline V gives CDR1 LNHDA, CDR2 SQIVND (reference sequence). The CDR3: CASRGLASFNTGELFF. CDR3 DNA: TGTGCCAGTAGGGGCCTAGCCAGTTTTAACACCGGGGAGCTGTTTTTT.

This clone has a single count. V gene TRBV30 combines with J gene TRBJ2-1; 9 bases align to TRBD2. This CDR3 spans 18 amino acids. Germline CDR1 GTSNPN, CDR2 SVGIG (reference sequence). With V trimmed by 6 bases and J by 6 bases, 21 bases remained unmatched. CDR3 in DNA: TGTGCCTGCCTGCCCCTAGCGGGACCCCTCACCGGGGCCAATGAGCAGTTCTTC. Translating gives CACLPLAGPLTGANEQFF.

This clone has just a few counts. At the DNA level, this CDR3 is encoded by other sequences in the same sample as well. V is TRBV2 and J is TRBJ1-5; 8 nucleotides agree with TRBD1. Losses at the gene ends were 4 bases for V and 4 bases for J; bases not matched to a gene: 0. The V gene's germline CDR1 is SNHLY and CDR2 FYNNEI. The CDR3 spans 13 residues. CDR3 in amino acids: CASSGTGNQPQHF. In nucleotides, the CDR3 is TGTGCCAGCAGTGGGACAGGGAATCAGCCCCAGCATTTT.